The present T cell receptor beta chain was sequenced within a study of T cells in Graves' hyperthyroidism and ophthalmopathy. Points from the study as a whole: A model of 13 V-J pairs discriminated ophthalmopathy from stable hyperthyroidism. Within blood appeared most thyroid clonotypes that had expanded above 0.001.

Template material for amplifying TCR beta CDR3 regions consisted of RNA transcripts. HTBI primers drove first-round RT-PCR of the TCR CDR3. TCRdb reprocessed the multiplex PCR reads with MiXCR, giving one entry per CDR3 protein. The table includes 330,000 or so distinct CDR3 sequences, roughly 18% detected once. As regards this clonotype: No antigen is known for it.

A NOSPECS grade of at least 4, a Clinical Activity Score of at least 3 and duration under 3 months were recorded in ophthalmopathy patients. Each diagnosis was grounded in clinical symptoms, serum thyroxine and TRAb, thyroid ultrasound, and orbital computed tomography. From germline, CDR1 is SGHAT and CDR2 FQNNGV. This CDR3 comprises 17 residues. Trimming took 2 bases from V and 2 from J; bases not matched to a gene: 6. The source material was blood. This sequence originates from a man aged 50-59 years with Graves' ophthalmopathy. The chain combines TRBV11-2 with TRBJ2-2; TRBD1 agrees at 9 bases. The DNA of the CDR3 is TGTGCCAGCAGCTTACCCCCACAGGGGGCTAACACCGGGGAGCTGTTTTTT. Amino acid sequence: CASSLPPQGANTGELFF.